This section outlines one T cell receptor (beta chain) sequence together with its context. Its cognate antigen is unknown. The record originates from a study of blood T cells in healthy people across ages. Study findings and constraints: Across the age range, TCR beta diversity per million T cells fell in a roughly linear way. Aged donors had fewer naive CD4+ cells and lower diversity than long-lived donors.

The use of a sample-barcoded 5' primer and a J-beta primer mix characterized a second PCR of 7 to 11 cycles. TCRdb re-called the 5' RACE reads with MiXCR, one entry per CDR3 protein. The sample records 600,000 to 800,000 distinct CDR3 sequences, 20% to 25% being singletons. V lost 3 bases to trimming and J lost 4 bases, with 11 bases between them. Germline CDR1 is SGHRS and CDR2 is YFSETQ. The CDR3 has 14 amino acids. This TCR derives from a man in his 70s in good health. The sequenced sample was blood. J is TRBJ2-1 and V is TRBV5-1, with TRBD2 as a possible D gene (6 bases). The CDR3 nucleotides are TGCGCCAGCAGCTCCCGGGAGCTATACAATGAGCAGTTCTTC. Translation gives CASSSRELYNEQFF.